One T cell receptor (beta chain) is described in this entry. The sample belongs to a study of blood T cell repertoires in COVID-19. Study-level background: Spain, Italy and the United States supplied samples that represented acute and convalescent COVID-19. Nucleic acid was either cDNA or gDNA, and it came from T cells, B-cell-depleted T cells, or PBMCs.

Germline V lookup: CDR1 SGHVS, CDR2 FQNEAQ. Losses at the gene ends were 7 bases for V and 2 bases for J; bases not matched to a gene: 9. The CDR3 contains 15 residues. Original handling: Quantification of nucleated cells was approximated via reference gene primer amplification. Produced via immunoSEQ multiplex PCR; TCRdb's table is partial and in-frame only. V, J and clone size reflect that table, while D and trimming were determined from the DNA. The sample has about 440,000 clones; around nine tenths are singletons. The specimen was peripheral blood. The chain recombines TRBV7-8 with TRBJ2-5; 8 bases line up with TRBD2. This receptor was taken from a woman aged 25 to 39 with acute or convalescent COVID-19. The CDR3 DNA reads as TGTGCCAGCACCTACGACGGGGGGGTTCAAGAGACCCAGTACTTC. Protein product: CASTYDGGVQETQYF.